Listed below are T cell receptor beta chains from one sample, sequenced in a study of shared clonotypes between healthy human individuals. Generated by immunoSEQ multiplex PCR, the TCRdb table keeps only in-frame clones and is missing some. The table includes about 2.3 million clones, 80% to 95% detected once. Specimen: naive CD4+ T cells from PBMCs. These receptors were obtained from a man between 18 and 29 years old in good health. Some clones in this sample may be carry-over from other donors' samples. Each CDR3 is given with its conserved first and last residue. A D gene is named only where the DNA matches it firmly. For some rows the clone size is stated as once, few or many, or as a class when expanded; others skip it.

j_call: TRBJ1-2; d_call: .; clone_size: .; v_call: TRBV11-2; cdr3_nt: TGTGCCAGCCGCCAAGCCCTTAACTATGGCTACACCTTC; cdr3_aa: CASRQALNYGYTF
j_call: TRBJ1-2; d_call: .; clone_size: .; v_call: TRBV5-1; cdr3_nt: TGCGCCAGCAGCGGCGGGGACACTAACTATGGCTACACCTTC; cdr3_aa: CASSGGDTNYGYTF
j_call: TRBJ2-1; d_call: TRBD2; clone_size: .; v_call: TRBV5-1; cdr3_nt: TGCGCCAGCAGCTTGAAAGCTAGCGGCTACAATGAGCAGTTCTTC; cdr3_aa: CASSLKASGYNEQFF
j_call: TRBJ1-2; d_call: TRBD1; clone_size: .; v_call: TRBV28; cdr3_nt: TGTGCCAGCAGTTTGAGACAGGGTTACTATGGCTACACCTTC; cdr3_aa: CASSLRQGYYGYTF
j_call: TRBJ2-2; d_call: .; clone_size: .; v_call: TRBV5-1; cdr3_nt: TGCGCCAGCAGCTTGGGCTCACCCGGCCCGGCCGGGGAGCTGTTTTTT; cdr3_aa: CASSLGSPGPAGELFF
j_call: TRBJ2-2; d_call: TRBD2; clone_size: .; v_call: TRBV5-1; cdr3_nt: TGCGCCAGCAGCATTCAGGAAAGCGGGAGTACCGGGGAGCTGTTTTTT; cdr3_aa: CASSIQESGSTGELFF
j_call: TRBJ2-3; d_call: .; clone_size: .; v_call: TRBV11-2; cdr3_nt: TGTGCCAGCAGCTTAGGGCTACACACAGATACGCAGTATTTT; cdr3_aa: CASSLGLHTDTQYF
j_call: TRBJ1-1; d_call: .; clone_size: .; v_call: TRBV4-1; cdr3_nt: TGCGCCAGCAGCCAAGATCAGATTTGGACAGTGAACACTGAAGCTTTCTTT; cdr3_aa: CASSQDQIWTVNTEAFF
j_call: TRBJ2-3; d_call: .; clone_size: .; v_call: TRBV11-2; cdr3_nt: TGTGCCAGCAGCTTAGTAGGCACTACGACAGATACGCAGTATTTT; cdr3_aa: CASSLVGTTTDTQYF
j_call: TRBJ2-1; d_call: .; clone_size: once; v_call: TRBV5-1; cdr3_nt: TGCGCCAGCAGCTTGATCCTAGCCGGTAATGAGCAGTTCTTC; cdr3_aa: CASSLILAGNEQFF
j_call: TRBJ2-3; d_call: TRBD1; clone_size: .; v_call: TRBV28; cdr3_nt: TGTGCCAGCAGTTCGACAGGGTTCACAGATACGCAGTATTTT; cdr3_aa: CASSSTGFTDTQYF
j_call: TRBJ2-5; d_call: .; clone_size: .; v_call: TRBV6-5; cdr3_nt: TGTGCCAGCAGTTACTCCTTGGCAGTCCAAGAGACCCAGTACTTC; cdr3_aa: CASSYSLAVQETQYF
j_call: TRBJ2-2; d_call: .; clone_size: .; v_call: TRBV27; cdr3_nt: TGTGCCAGCTATCGACTTAAAACCCTTAACACCGGGGAGCTGTTTTTT; cdr3_aa: CASYRLKTLNTGELFF
j_call: TRBJ2-7; d_call: .; clone_size: .; v_call: TRBV30; cdr3_nt: TGTGCCTGGAGTGTGCAGGGGATCTACGAGCAGTACTTC; cdr3_aa: CAWSVQGIYEQYF
j_call: TRBJ2-2; d_call: TRBD2; clone_size: .; v_call: TRBV7-9; cdr3_nt: TGTGCCAGCAGCTTAAGCGGGGGAGCGAACACCGGGGAGCTGTTTTTT; cdr3_aa: CASSLSGGANTGELFF
j_call: TRBJ2-1; d_call: TRBD1; clone_size: .; v_call: TRBV15; cdr3_nt: TGTGCCACCAGCAGAGATACGGGACAGTACAATGAGCAGTTCTTC; cdr3_aa: CATSRDTGQYNEQFF
j_call: TRBJ2-7; d_call: TRBD2; clone_size: .; v_call: TRBV4-1; cdr3_nt: TGCGCCAGCAGCCATAGCGGGAGTATCGGCGAGCAGTACTTC; cdr3_aa: CASSHSGSIGEQYF
j_call: TRBJ2-7; d_call: TRBD2; clone_size: once; v_call: TRBV4-1; cdr3_nt: TGCGCCAGCAGCCAAGAGGGACTAGTTTCTCGCGAGCAGTACTTC; cdr3_aa: CASSQEGLVSREQYF
j_call: TRBJ2-3; d_call: .; clone_size: once; v_call: TRBV2; cdr3_nt: TGTGCCAGCAACCCGTCCTCTAGCACAGATACGCAGTATTTT; cdr3_aa: CASNPSSSTDTQYF
j_call: TRBJ2-5; d_call: TRBD1; clone_size: .; v_call: TRBV5-1; cdr3_nt: TGCGCCAGCAGCTTGACGACAGGGGGTAGGGAGACCCAGTACTTC; cdr3_aa: CASSLTTGGRETQYF
j_call: TRBJ2-2; d_call: .; clone_size: .; v_call: TRBV7-2; cdr3_nt: TGTGCCAGCAGCTCCAAAGGGCATTTGAGCGGGGAGCTGTTTTTT; cdr3_aa: CASSSKGHLSGELFF
j_call: TRBJ2-3; d_call: .; clone_size: .; v_call: TRBV29-1; cdr3_nt: TGCAGCGTATTGTCTTTGGGGAGCACAGATACGCAGTATTTT; cdr3_aa: CSVLSLGSTDTQYF
j_call: TRBJ2-1; d_call: .; clone_size: .; v_call: TRBV27; cdr3_nt: TGTGCCAGCAGTTTCCCCCAGGGTTTGGCGGTCAATGAGCAGTTCTTC; cdr3_aa: CASSFPQGLAVNEQFF
j_call: TRBJ2-7; d_call: TRBD2; clone_size: .; v_call: TRBV18; cdr3_nt: TGTGCCAGCTCACCTCTAGGAGCGGGAGTGCCGTACGAGCAGTACTTC; cdr3_aa: CASSPLGAGVPYEQYF
j_call: TRBJ2-1; d_call: .; clone_size: .; v_call: TRBV2; cdr3_nt: TGTGCCAGCAGGGTACATCCTCTCAACAATGAGCAGTTCTTC; cdr3_aa: CASRVHPLNNEQFF
j_call: TRBJ1-2; d_call: .; clone_size: .; v_call: TRBV9; cdr3_nt: TGTGCCAGCAGCACCGATTTTAACTATGGCTACACCTTC; cdr3_aa: CASSTDFNYGYTF
j_call: TRBJ2-1; d_call: TRBD1; clone_size: .; v_call: TRBV11-3; cdr3_nt: TGTGCCAGCAGCTGGGACAGAATCTCCTACAATGAGCAGTTCTTC; cdr3_aa: CASSWDRISYNEQFF
j_call: TRBJ2-2; d_call: .; clone_size: .; v_call: TRBV7-3; cdr3_nt: TGTGCCAGCAGCTTAATCCCCACGGGCGGGGAGCTGTTTTTT; cdr3_aa: CASSLIPTGGELFF
j_call: TRBJ2-3; d_call: TRBD2; clone_size: .; v_call: TRBV5-1; cdr3_nt: TGCGCCAGCAGCTTGGGGACTAGCCCCGATACGCAGTATTTT; cdr3_aa: CASSLGTSPDTQYF
j_call: TRBJ1-1; d_call: TRBD1; clone_size: .; v_call: TRBV9; cdr3_nt: TGTGCCAGCAGCGTTTTGGGACAGGGGAACACTGAAGCTTTCTTT; cdr3_aa: CASSVLGQGNTEAFF
j_call: TRBJ2-1; d_call: .; clone_size: once; v_call: TRBV27; cdr3_nt: TGTGCCAGCAGTCCCCGTGACACATCCTACAATGAGCAGTTCTTC; cdr3_aa: CASSPRDTSYNEQFF
j_call: TRBJ1-5; d_call: .; clone_size: .; v_call: TRBV7-2; cdr3_nt: TGTGCCAGCAGCTTAGTTCAGGGGAATCAGCCCCAGCATTTT; cdr3_aa: CASSLVQGNQPQHF
j_call: TRBJ2-3; d_call: .; clone_size: .; v_call: TRBV11-2; cdr3_nt: TGTGCCAGCAGCTTAGGGAATTCAGAGGACGTATATTTT; cdr3_aa: CASSLGNSEDVYF
j_call: TRBJ2-7; d_call: TRBD2; clone_size: .; v_call: TRBV30; cdr3_nt: TGTGCCGGAGCGGGAGGTTACAAGGAGCAGTACTTC; cdr3_aa: CAGAGGYKEQYF
j_call: TRBJ2-3; d_call: TRBD1; clone_size: .; v_call: TRBV5-4; cdr3_nt: TGTGCCAGCAGCTTGGGACAGGGGTGGATAGATACGCAGTATTTT; cdr3_aa: CASSLGQGWIDTQYF
j_call: TRBJ2-2; d_call: TRBD1; clone_size: .; v_call: TRBV7-2; cdr3_nt: TGTGCCAGCAGCCCCACCCGGGACAGGGTTAGGGTCGCCGGGGAGCTGTTTTTT; cdr3_aa: CASSPTRDRVRVAGELFF
j_call: TRBJ1-5; d_call: .; clone_size: few; v_call: TRBV9; cdr3_nt: TGTGCCAGCAGCGTAGGCGGAACCCAGAATCAGCCCCAGCATTTT; cdr3_aa: CASSVGGTQNQPQHF
j_call: TRBJ2-3; d_call: TRBD1; clone_size: .; v_call: TRBV5-1; cdr3_nt: TGCGCCAGCAGCCCAGGGACAGGGGGTATTAGCACAGATACGCAGTATTTT; cdr3_aa: CASSPGTGGISTDTQYF
j_call: TRBJ1-2; d_call: .; clone_size: .; v_call: TRBV6-6; cdr3_nt: TGTGCCAGCAGTTACTCGGCAGGGAGTTTGTATGGCTACACCTTC; cdr3_aa: CASSYSAGSLYGYTF
j_call: TRBJ2-3; d_call: .; clone_size: .; v_call: TRBV10-3; cdr3_nt: TGTGCCATCAAGGCCTCGGCGGTAGGAGCAGATACGCAGTATTTT; cdr3_aa: CAIKASAVGADTQYF
j_call: TRBJ2-1; d_call: .; clone_size: .; v_call: TRBV21-1; cdr3_nt: TGTGCCAGCAGCACGGCCGGGGCGGGAGGGGTGAATGAGCAGTTCTTC; cdr3_aa: CASSTAGAGGVNEQFF
j_call: TRBJ1-1; d_call: .; clone_size: few; v_call: TRBV9; cdr3_nt: TGTGCCAGCAGCGCAGTAAAGGGAACTGAAGCTTTCTTT; cdr3_aa: CASSAVKGTEAFF
j_call: TRBJ2-1; d_call: TRBD2; clone_size: .; v_call: TRBV6-1; cdr3_nt: TGTGCCAGCAGTGAAGCGCTACTAGCGGAGTACAATGAGCAGTTCTTC; cdr3_aa: CASSEALLAEYNEQFF
j_call: TRBJ2-7; d_call: TRBD2; clone_size: .; v_call: TRBV4-1; cdr3_nt: TGCGCCAGCAGCCAAGCCTTAGCGGGAGGGTTCTACGAGCAGTACTTC; cdr3_aa: CASSQALAGGFYEQYF
j_call: TRBJ2-1; d_call: .; clone_size: .; v_call: TRBV11-2; cdr3_nt: TGTGCCAGCAGGGCTTATGTTATGAATGAGCAGTTCTTC; cdr3_aa: CASRAYVMNEQFF
j_call: TRBJ1-1; d_call: .; clone_size: once; v_call: TRBV6-5; cdr3_nt: TGTGCCAGCAGCCCCCCGGGCCGGTACACTGAAGCTTTCTTT; cdr3_aa: CASSPPGRYTEAFF
j_call: TRBJ2-1; d_call: .; clone_size: once; v_call: TRBV7-9; cdr3_nt: TGTGCCAGCAGCTTGGAACCTACCTACAATGAGCAGTTCTTC; cdr3_aa: CASSLEPTYNEQFF
j_call: TRBJ2-3; d_call: .; clone_size: .; v_call: TRBV5-1; cdr3_nt: TGCGCCAGCAGCTTAGGAGCTTGGGAGGAGGCAGATACGCAGTATTTT; cdr3_aa: CASSLGAWEEADTQYF
j_call: TRBJ2-5; d_call: .; clone_size: .; v_call: TRBV27; cdr3_nt: TGTGCCAGCAGTCCGAGGACAGAAGAGACCCAGTACTTC; cdr3_aa: CASSPRTEETQYF
j_call: TRBJ2-7; d_call: .; clone_size: once; v_call: TRBV15; cdr3_nt: TGTGCCACCAGCAGAGCTGGACCGACCACCTACGAGCAGTACTTC; cdr3_aa: CATSRAGPTTYEQYF